The rows below give T cell receptor beta chains drawn from one sample of a study of beta chain features in type 1 diabetes. The protocol was immunoSEQ multiplex PCR, while the TCRdb copy is restricted to in-frame clones and leaves out a portion. The table includes approximately 730,000 clones, roughly 13% detected once. Sequencing was done on a sample of naive CD4+ T cells from blood. The source of these receptors is a young man with type 1 diabetes. Each CDR3 is given with its conserved first and last residue. The D gene is left open where the match is weak. Size is omitted from some rows. Given values are once, few, many or a class for expanded clones.

TRBV5-4,TRBJ2-1,TRBD2,few,TGTGCCAGCAGCTTGATTGGGGGGAGGGCCAACAATGAGCAGTTCTTC,CASSLIGGRANNEQFF
TRBV4-1,TRBJ1-5,NA,NA,TGCGCCAGCAGCCAACTTAGGGCGGATCAGCCCCAGCATTTT,CASSQLRADQPQHF
TRBV30,TRBJ2-5,NA,few,TGTGCCTGGACTCAAGACTTGCAAGAGACCCAGTACTTC,CAWTQDLQETQYF
TRBV27,TRBJ2-1,NA,NA,TGTGCCAGCAGTTATTCCAATGAGCAGTTCTTC,CASSYSNEQFF
TRBV7-8,TRBJ1-1,NA,few,TGTGCCAGCAGCTCGCTGGGGAACACTGAAGCTTTCTTT,CASSSLGNTEAFF
TRBV11-2,TRBJ2-5,TRBD1,few,TGTGCCAGCACCCCGGACAGGGACATCCAACAAGAGACCCAGTACTTC,CASTPDRDIQQETQYF
TRBV4-2,TRBJ2-1,NA,NA,TGTGCCAGCAGCCAAGATGGGGGAACCTCCTACAATGAGCAGTTCTTC,CASSQDGGTSYNEQFF
TRBV13,TRBJ1-2,NA,few,TGTGCCAGCAGCAAGCAGGCCTATGGCTACACCTTC,CASSKQAYGYTF
TRBV19,TRBJ2-1,NA,few,TGTGCCAGTTGGACCAATGAGCAGTTCTTC,CASWTNEQFF
TRBV29-1,TRBJ2-3,TRBD2,few,TGCAGCGCTAGCGGGGGGGGGCCAGATACGCAGTATTTT,CSASGGGPDTQYF
TRBV15,TRBJ2-5,NA,NA,TGTGCCACCGGCCAAGAGACCCAGTACTTC,CATGQETQYF
TRBV29-1,TRBJ1-2,TRBD1,NA,TGCAGCGTGCCTGTTTCAGGGGGCTCCGGTGGCTACACCTTC,CSVPVSGGSGGYTF
TRBV18,TRBJ2-3,NA,few,TGTGCCAGCTCACAACGGGACGGTAGCACAGATACGCAGTATTTT,CASSQRDGSTDTQYF
TRBV7-9,TRBJ2-5,NA,few,TGTGCCAGCAGCTTAATGGGAAACCAAGAGACCCAGTACTTC,CASSLMGNQETQYF
TRBV4-1,TRBJ2-3,TRBD1,NA,TGCGCCAGCAGCCAAGATCGAGGGACAGGGTTGGATACGCAGTATTTT,CASSQDRGTGLDTQYF
TRBV19,TRBJ2-3,TRBD1,few,TGTGCCAGTAGTATGATGACAGGGACCCCAGATACGCAGTATTTT,CASSMMTGTPDTQYF
TRBV5-1,TRBJ2-2,TRBD1,NA,TGCGCCAGCAGCCCTCAGGGGGCCGGGACCGGGGAGCTGTTTTTT,CASSPQGAGTGELFF
TRBV20-1,TRBJ1-2,NA,few,TGCAGTGCTGACCATGGCTACACCTTC,CSADHGYTF
TRBV5-1,TRBJ1-2,NA,few,TGCGCCAGCAGCTTAGGACAGAACTATGGCTACACCTTC,CASSLGQNYGYTF
TRBV15,TRBJ1-1,NA,NA,TGTGCCACCAGCAGGCAAACCATCAACCCCATGAACACTGAAGCTTTCTTT,CATSRQTINPMNTEAFF
TRBV28,TRBJ2-7,NA,few,TGTGCCAGCCTATCGGCTAGCGCAGACTACGAGCAGTACTTC,CASLSASADYEQYF
TRBV4-2,TRBJ2-5,NA,NA,TGTGCCAGCAGCCAAGAGCCTAGCGGAGCGAACAGGGCCCAGTACTTC,CASSQEPSGANRAQYF
TRBV18,TRBJ2-3,NA,NA,TGTGCCAGCTCACCACCGGTAGTCGATACGCAGTATTTT,CASSPPVVDTQYF
TRBV6-6,TRBJ2-3,TRBD1,few,TGTGCCAGCAGTAAGAATCCCGGGACAGGTGGAGATACGCAGTATTTT,CASSKNPGTGGDTQYF
TRBV5-1,TRBJ2-3,TRBD2,few,TGCGCCAGCAGCCCGTTGACTAGCGGGGCCGTTACAGATACGCAGTATTTT,CASSPLTSGAVTDTQYF
TRBV10-2,TRBJ1-2,TRBD1,NA,TGCGCCAGCACTGGGGACAGTAGGAACTATGGCTACACCTTC,CASTGDSRNYGYTF
TRBV19,TRBJ2-7,NA,few,TGTGCCAGTAGTGTCACGTACGGCTCCTACGAGCAGTACTTC,CASSVTYGSYEQYF
TRBV7-2,TRBJ2-5,TRBD2,few,TGTGCCAGCAGCACTAGCGGGGGGTTCCAAGAGACCCAGTACTTC,CASSTSGGFQETQYF
TRBV19,TRBJ2-7,NA,few,TGTGCCAGTAGTATCAGGGGCTACGAGCAGTACTTC,CASSIRGYEQYF
TRBV6-1,TRBJ1-5,NA,few,TGTGCCAGCAGCGCAAACGGAGGCGCTGGGCAGCCCCAGCATTTT,CASSANGGAGQPQHF
TRBV27,TRBJ2-3,TRBD2,few,TGTGCCAGCAGGGAGACTAGCGGGGGGCGTCTGGATACGCAGTATTTT,CASRETSGGRLDTQYF
TRBV4-2,TRBJ2-7,NA,few,TGTGCCAGCAGCCAAAGGCAGGGGCGCTACGAGCAGTACTTC,CASSQRQGRYEQYF
TRBV9,TRBJ2-5,NA,once,TGTGCCAGCAGCGTAGTGGGCGGTTCAGGGGAGACCCAGTACTTC,CASSVVGGSGETQYF
TRBV2,TRBJ1-5,NA,few,TGTGCCAGCAGGGCCCCATGGGGGGTAGGTCAGCCCCAGCATTTT,CASRAPWGVGQPQHF
TRBV10-3,TRBJ1-1,NA,NA,TGTGCCATCACCTTGGACAGGAACACTGAAGCTTTCTTT,CAITLDRNTEAFF
TRBV7-3,TRBJ1-6,NA,NA,TGTGCCAGCAGCTTAATGGGACGGGATAATTCACCCCTCCACTTT,CASSLMGRDNSPLHF
TRBV30,TRBJ1-4,NA,few,TGTGCCTGGGGATCTAATGAAAAACTGTTTTTT,CAWGSNEKLFF
TRBV30,TRBJ1-5,NA,few,TGTGCCTGGAGTGTCACGGCTATTCCGGTGCCCCAGCATTTT,CAWSVTAIPVPQHF
TRBV6-1,TRBJ1-4,TRBD1,NA,TGTGCCAGCAGTGAAGCCGGGACAGGAAATGAAAAACTGTTTTTT,CASSEAGTGNEKLFF
TRBV14,TRBJ1-1,NA,few,TGTGCCAGCAGCCGGGGAGGGAAAGTATCAGCTTTCTTT,CASSRGGKVSAFF
TRBV15,TRBJ2-1,NA,many,TGTGCCACCAGCAGAGATCTGGGTGGCGGGTACAATGAGCAGTTCTTC,CATSRDLGGGYNEQFF
TRBV10-1,TRBJ2-1,NA,NA,TGCGCCAGCAGTGAGGACGCTGGGGCCTACAATGAGCAGTTCTTC,CASSEDAGAYNEQFF
TRBV5-4,TRBJ1-4,TRBD1,few,TGTGCCAGCAGTTCTAACAGGGGATCAGGTGAAAAACTGTTTTTT,CASSSNRGSGEKLFF
TRBV5-4,TRBJ2-7,TRBD1,NA,TGTGCCAGCACCCACCGGGACAGCTACGAGCAGTACTTC,CASTHRDSYEQYF
TRBV29-1,TRBJ1-1,NA,NA,TGCAGCGTTGCGCCCCTCCGGGGGTCGAACACTGAAGCTTTCTTT,CSVAPLRGSNTEAFF
TRBV30,TRBJ1-2,NA,few,TGTGCCTGGAGTGTTGGAGAAACTAACTATGGCTACACCTTC,CAWSVGETNYGYTF
TRBV14,TRBJ1-6,NA,NA,TGTGCCAGCAGCCCCCTTCGCCTGTCACCCCTCCACTTT,CASSPLRLSPLHF
TRBV10-3,TRBJ1-2,NA,NA,TGTGCCATCAGTGAAGGGGGATCTAACTATGGCTACACCTTC,CAISEGGSNYGYTF
TRBV6-5,TRBJ1-5,NA,NA,TGTGCCAGCAGTTACACCCGGACTCAGCCCCAGCATTTT,CASSYTRTQPQHF
TRBV30,TRBJ1-5,NA,few,TGTGCCTGGAGTGTACGCGGGCCCGGGGCCCAGCATTTT,CAWSVRGPGAQHF
TRBV2,TRBJ2-1,NA,NA,TGTGCCAGCAGTGATCAGGGGCAGGGAATGGAGCAGTTCTTC,CASSDQGQGMEQFF
TRBV4-1,TRBJ2-5,NA,few,TGCGCCAGCAGCCCCCTGGGGCTAGCCCAAGAGACCCAGTACTTC,CASSPLGLAQETQYF
TRBV10-3,TRBJ1-2,NA,few,TGTGCCATCAGTGAGTCCTCAGGGGAGGATGGCTACACCTTC,CAISESSGEDGYTF
TRBV7-6,TRBJ1-2,NA,few,TGTGCCAGCAGCTTAGAGCCCAGGGGATATGGCTACACCTTC,CASSLEPRGYGYTF
TRBV10-3,TRBJ1-4,TRBD1,NA,TGTGCCATCAGTGGGGGAGCATACAGGGGAGGCGAAAAACTGTTTTTT,CAISGGAYRGGEKLFF
TRBV14,TRBJ1-5,NA,NA,TGTGCCAGCAGCCAAGGGGGGAATCAGCCCCAGCATTTT,CASSQGGNQPQHF
TRBV7-9,TRBJ1-1,TRBD1,NA,TGTGCCAGCAGCCTACAGGGGGCCGGTGGCACTGAAGCTTTCTTT,CASSLQGAGGTEAFF
TRBV7-9,TRBJ2-1,TRBD1,few,TGTGCCAGCAGCCCGAGCCGGGACAGGGACGTCAATGAGCAGTTCTTC,CASSPSRDRDVNEQFF
TRBV5-5,TRBJ1-6,NA,NA,TGTGCCAGCACCCCTGCTTGGGGGACTAATTCACCCCTCCACTTT,CASTPAWGTNSPLHF